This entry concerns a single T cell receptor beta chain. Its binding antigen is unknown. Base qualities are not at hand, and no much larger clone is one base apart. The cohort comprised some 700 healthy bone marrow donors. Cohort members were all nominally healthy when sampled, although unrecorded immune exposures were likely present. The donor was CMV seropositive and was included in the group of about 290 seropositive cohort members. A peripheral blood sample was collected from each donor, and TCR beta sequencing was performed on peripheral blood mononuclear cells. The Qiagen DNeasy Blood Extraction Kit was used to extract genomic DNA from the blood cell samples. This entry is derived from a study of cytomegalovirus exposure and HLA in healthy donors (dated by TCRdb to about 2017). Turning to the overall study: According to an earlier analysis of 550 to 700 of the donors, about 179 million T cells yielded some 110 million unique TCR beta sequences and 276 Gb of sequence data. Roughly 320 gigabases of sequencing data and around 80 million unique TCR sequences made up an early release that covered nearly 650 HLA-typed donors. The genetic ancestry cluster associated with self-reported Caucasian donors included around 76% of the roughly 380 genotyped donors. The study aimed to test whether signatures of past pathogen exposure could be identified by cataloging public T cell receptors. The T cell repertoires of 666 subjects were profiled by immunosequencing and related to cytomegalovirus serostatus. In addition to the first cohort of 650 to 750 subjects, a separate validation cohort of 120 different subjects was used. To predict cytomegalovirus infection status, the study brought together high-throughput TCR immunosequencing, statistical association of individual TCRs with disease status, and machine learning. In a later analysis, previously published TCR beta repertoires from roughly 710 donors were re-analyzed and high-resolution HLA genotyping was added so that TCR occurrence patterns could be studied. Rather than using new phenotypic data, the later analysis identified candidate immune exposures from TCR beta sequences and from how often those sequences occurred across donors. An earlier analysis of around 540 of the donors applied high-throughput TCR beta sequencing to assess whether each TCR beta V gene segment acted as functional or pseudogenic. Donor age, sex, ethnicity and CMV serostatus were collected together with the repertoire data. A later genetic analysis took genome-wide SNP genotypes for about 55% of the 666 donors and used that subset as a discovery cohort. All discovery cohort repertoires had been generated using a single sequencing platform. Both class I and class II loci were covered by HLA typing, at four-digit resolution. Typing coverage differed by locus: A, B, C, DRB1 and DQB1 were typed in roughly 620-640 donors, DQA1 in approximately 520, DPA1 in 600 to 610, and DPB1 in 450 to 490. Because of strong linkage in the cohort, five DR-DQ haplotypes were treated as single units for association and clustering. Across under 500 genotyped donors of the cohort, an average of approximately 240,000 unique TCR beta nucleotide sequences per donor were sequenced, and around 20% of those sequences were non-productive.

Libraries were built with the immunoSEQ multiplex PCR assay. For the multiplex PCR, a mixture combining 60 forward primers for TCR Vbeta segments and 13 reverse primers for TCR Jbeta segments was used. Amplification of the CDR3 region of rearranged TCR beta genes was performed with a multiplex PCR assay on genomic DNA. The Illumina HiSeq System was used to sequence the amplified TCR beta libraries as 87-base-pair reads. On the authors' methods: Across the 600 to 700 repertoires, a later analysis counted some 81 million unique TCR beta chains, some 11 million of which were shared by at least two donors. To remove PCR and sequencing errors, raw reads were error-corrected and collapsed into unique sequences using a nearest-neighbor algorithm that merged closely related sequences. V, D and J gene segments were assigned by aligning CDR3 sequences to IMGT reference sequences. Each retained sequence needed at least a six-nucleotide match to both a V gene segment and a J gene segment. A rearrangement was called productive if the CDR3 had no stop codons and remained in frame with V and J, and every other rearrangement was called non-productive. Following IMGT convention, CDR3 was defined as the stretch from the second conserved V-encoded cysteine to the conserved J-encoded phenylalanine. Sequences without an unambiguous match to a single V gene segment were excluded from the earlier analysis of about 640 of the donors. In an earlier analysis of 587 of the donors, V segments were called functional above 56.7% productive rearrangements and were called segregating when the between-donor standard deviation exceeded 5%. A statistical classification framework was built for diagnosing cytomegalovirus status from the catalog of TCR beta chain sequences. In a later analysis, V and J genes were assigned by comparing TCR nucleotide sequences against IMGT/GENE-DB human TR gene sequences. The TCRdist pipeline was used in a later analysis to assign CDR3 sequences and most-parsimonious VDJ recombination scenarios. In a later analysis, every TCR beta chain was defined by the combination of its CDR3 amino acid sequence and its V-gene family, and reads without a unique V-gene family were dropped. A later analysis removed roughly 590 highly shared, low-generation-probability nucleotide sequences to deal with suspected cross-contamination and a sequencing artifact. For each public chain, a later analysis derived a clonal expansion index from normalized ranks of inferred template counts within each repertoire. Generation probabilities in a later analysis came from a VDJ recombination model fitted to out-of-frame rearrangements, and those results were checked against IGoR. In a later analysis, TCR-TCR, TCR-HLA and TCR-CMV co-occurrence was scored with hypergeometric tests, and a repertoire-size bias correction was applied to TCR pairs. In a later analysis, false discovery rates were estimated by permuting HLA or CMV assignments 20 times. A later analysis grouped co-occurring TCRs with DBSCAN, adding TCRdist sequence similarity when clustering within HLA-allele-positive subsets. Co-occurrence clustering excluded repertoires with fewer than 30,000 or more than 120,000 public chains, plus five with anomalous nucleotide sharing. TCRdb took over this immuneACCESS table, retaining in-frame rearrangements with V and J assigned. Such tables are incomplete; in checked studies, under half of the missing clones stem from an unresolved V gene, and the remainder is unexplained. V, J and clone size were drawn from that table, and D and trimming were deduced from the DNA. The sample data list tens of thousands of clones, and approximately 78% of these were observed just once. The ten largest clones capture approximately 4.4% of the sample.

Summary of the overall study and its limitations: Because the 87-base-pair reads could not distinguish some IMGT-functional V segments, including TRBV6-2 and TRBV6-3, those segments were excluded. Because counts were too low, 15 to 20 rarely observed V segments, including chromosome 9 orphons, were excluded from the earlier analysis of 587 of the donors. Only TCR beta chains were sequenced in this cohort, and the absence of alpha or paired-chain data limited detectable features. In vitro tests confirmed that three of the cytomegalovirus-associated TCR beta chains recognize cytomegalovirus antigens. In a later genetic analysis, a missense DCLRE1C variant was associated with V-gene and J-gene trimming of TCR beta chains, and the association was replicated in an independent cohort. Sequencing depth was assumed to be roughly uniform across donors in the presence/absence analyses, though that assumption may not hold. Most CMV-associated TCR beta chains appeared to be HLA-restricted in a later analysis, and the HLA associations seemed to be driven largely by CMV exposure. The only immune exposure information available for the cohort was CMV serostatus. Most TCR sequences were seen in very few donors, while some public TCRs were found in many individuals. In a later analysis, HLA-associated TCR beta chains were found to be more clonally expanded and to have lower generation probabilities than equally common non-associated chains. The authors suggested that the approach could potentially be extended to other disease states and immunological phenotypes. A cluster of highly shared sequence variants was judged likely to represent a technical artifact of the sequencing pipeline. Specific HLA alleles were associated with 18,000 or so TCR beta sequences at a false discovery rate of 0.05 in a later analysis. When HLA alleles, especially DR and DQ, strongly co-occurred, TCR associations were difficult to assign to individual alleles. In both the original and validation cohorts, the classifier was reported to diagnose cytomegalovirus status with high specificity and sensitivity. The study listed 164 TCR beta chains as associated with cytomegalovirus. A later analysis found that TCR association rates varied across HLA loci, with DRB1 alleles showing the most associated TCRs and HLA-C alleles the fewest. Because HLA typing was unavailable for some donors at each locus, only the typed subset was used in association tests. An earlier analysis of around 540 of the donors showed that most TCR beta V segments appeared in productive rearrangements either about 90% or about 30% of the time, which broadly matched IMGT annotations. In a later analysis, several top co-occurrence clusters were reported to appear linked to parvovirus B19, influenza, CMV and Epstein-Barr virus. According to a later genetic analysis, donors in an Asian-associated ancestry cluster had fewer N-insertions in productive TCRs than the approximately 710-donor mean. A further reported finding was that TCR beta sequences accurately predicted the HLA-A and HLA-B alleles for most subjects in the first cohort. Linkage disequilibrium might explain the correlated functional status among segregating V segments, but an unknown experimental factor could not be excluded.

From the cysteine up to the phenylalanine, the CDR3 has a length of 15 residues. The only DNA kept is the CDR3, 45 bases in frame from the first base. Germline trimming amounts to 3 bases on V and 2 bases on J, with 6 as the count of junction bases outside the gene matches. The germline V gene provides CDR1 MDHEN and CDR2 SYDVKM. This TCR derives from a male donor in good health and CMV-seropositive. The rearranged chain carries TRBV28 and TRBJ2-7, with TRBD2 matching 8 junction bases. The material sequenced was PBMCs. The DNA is TGTGCCAGCAGTTTTAGGGGGACTAGAGCCTACGAGCAGTACTTC. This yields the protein CASSFRGTRAYEQYF.